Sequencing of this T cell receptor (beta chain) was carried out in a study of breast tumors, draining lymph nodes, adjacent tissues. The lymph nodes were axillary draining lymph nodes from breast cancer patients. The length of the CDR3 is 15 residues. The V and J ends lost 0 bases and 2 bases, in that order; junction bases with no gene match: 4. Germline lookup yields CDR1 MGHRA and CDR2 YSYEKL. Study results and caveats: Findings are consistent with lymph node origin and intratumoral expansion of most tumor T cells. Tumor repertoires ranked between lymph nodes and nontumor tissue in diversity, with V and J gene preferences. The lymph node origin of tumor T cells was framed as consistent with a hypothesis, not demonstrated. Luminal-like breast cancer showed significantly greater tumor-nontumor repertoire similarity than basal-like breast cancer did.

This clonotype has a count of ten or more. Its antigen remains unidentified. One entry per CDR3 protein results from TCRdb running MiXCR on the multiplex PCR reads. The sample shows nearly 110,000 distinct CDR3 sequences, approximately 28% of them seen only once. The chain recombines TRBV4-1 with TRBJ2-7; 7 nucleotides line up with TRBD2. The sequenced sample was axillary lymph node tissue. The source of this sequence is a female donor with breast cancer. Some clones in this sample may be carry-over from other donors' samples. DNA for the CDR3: TGCGCCAGCAGCCAAGATGGGGGGGATCCCTACGAGCAGTACTTC. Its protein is CASSQDGGDPYEQYF.